The 10 T cell receptor beta chains reported below all come from one sample, sequenced in a study of Graves' ophthalmopathy and Graves' hyperthyroidism. Amplification of TCR beta CDR3 regions used RNA transcripts. The authors performed first-round RT-PCR with HTBI primers and then a second-round multiplex PCR. One entry per CDR3 protein, called by TCRdb with MiXCR from the multiplex PCR reads. The table has 660,000 or so distinct CDR3 sequences, about two fifths seen once. The specimen was peripheral blood. These receptors were obtained from an adult man with Graves' ophthalmopathy.

The chain recombines TRBV7-9 with TRBJ2-7; TRBD2 agrees at 9 bases. V lost 1 base and J lost 3; bases outside the gene matches: 7. CDR1 and CDR2 from the germline V gene are SEHNR and FQNEAQ (reference sequence). This CDR3 region has 16 residues. The CDR3: CASSLGETSGFYEQYF. CDR3 sequence (DNA): TGTGCCAGCAGCTTAGGCGAGACTAGCGGTTTCTACGAGCAGTACTTC.

The CDR3 region is CASSQVSSGRAITGELFF. DNA for the CDR3: TGCGCCAGCAGCCAAGTGTCTAGCGGGAGGGCTATCACCGGGGAGCTGTTTTTT. The chain has TRBV4-1 and TRBJ2-2; 12 bases agree with TRBD2. J gave up 4 bases and V 1 base, and 7 bases lay outside the gene matches. Germline CDR1 reads MGHRA; CDR2 reads YSYEKL. CDR3 length: 18 residues.

This clonotype was detected a few times. V usage is TRBV7-9 and J usage is TRBJ2-3; 10 bases align to TRBD1. Germline V gives CDR1 SEHNR, CDR2 FQNEAQ (reference sequence). V lost 5 bases, J lost 3 bases, and 8 bases stayed unmatched. CDR3 length equals 16 residues. The CDR3 reads CASSQDPGQGTDTQYF. As DNA, the CDR3 is TGTGCCAGCAGCCAAGATCCGGGACAGGGGACAGATACGCAGTATTTT.

On this clonotype: This clone may be a read error of a much larger clone one base away. The V call is TRBV5-1, the J call TRBJ1-1; 10 bases agree with TRBD1. CDR3 length: 15 amino acids. Germline CDR1 reads SGHRS; CDR2 reads YFSETQ. The V segment lost 4 bases and the J segment 1 base; nucleotides outside the gene matches: 4. The CDR3 is CASSQRQGANTEAFF. The CDR3, as DNA: TGCGCCAGCAGCCAGAGACAGGGGGCGAACACTGAAGCTTTCTTT.

Points on this clonotype: A much larger clone lies one base from this, so it may be a read error. The rearrangement joins TRBV25-1 to TRBJ2-5; D is perhaps TRBD2 (5 bases). Looked up from germline, CDR1 is MGHDK and CDR2 is SYGVNS. V was pared by 6 bases and J by 3 bases, with 17 bases between. The CDR3 is 15 residues long. The CDR3 region has the DNA TGTGCCAGCAGCTCGAACGGGGTCGCCGAAGAGACCCAGTACTTC. Its protein is CASSSNGVAEETQYF.

This clonotype was seen ten or more times. The chain recombines TRBV7-9 with TRBJ1-4; D is undetermined. CDR1 and CDR2 from the germline V gene are SEHNR and FQNEAQ (reference sequence). With 1 base removed from V and 5 bases from J, the gap between germline ends came to 8 bases. CDR3 size: 14 residues. The CDR3 spells CASSLEGSNEKLFF. CDR3 nucleotide sequence: TGTGCCAGCAGCTTAGAAGGGTCAAATGAAAAACTGTTTTTT. Looking up the rest from reference TRBV7-9 and TRBJ1-4 gives the full variable domain: DTGVSQNPRHKITKRGQNVTFRCDPISEHNRLYWYRQTLGQGPEFLTYFQNEAQLEKSRLLSDRFSAERPKGSFSTLEIQRTEQGDSAMYLCASSLEGSNEKLFFGSGTQLSVL.

Details on this clonotype: A junction boundary mismatches the germline segment, possibly from a read error. The J gene is TRBJ1-6, the V gene TRBV5-1, with 10 nucleotides matching TRBD1. CDR1 and CDR2 from the germline V gene are SGHRS and YFSETQ. The CDR3 is made up of 17 amino acids. CDR3 sequence: CASSFVPGTGEDSPPHF. CDR3 coding DNA: TGCGCCAGCAGCTTTGTCCCCGGGACAGGGGAGGATTCACCCCCCCACTTT. Supplemented by reference TRBV5-1 and TRBJ1-6, the full variable domain reads KAGVTQTPRYLIKTRGQQVTLSCSPISGHRSVSWYQQTPGQGLQFLFEYFSETQRNKGNFPGRFSGRQFSNSRSEMNVSTLELGDSALYLCASSFVPGTGEDSPPHFGNGTRLTVT.

This clonotype was detected ten times or more. The rearrangement joins TRBV24-1 to TRBJ2-2; 9 bases match TRBD1. Germline lookup yields CDR1 KGHDR and CDR2 SFDVKD. V trimming: 3 bases; J trimming: 5 bases; junction bases outside the gene matches: 6. This CDR3 spans 16 amino acids. In DNA, the CDR3 is TGTGCCACCAGTGATCCGGGACAGGGAAAAACCGGGGAGCTGTTTTTT. Protein sequence: CATSDPGQGKTGELFF.

In this sample, this clonotype turned up many times. The chain links TRBV19 to TRBJ1-5, with 9 bases that match TRBD1. V was clipped by 7 bases and J by 2 bases; unmatched bases: 6. CDR1 and CDR2 from the germline V gene are LNHDA and SQIVND (reference sequence). This CDR3 has 15 amino acids. CDR3 bases: TGTGCCAGTAAGGGACAGGGTAGGGGCAATCAGCCCCAGCATTTT. This codes for CASKGQGRGNQPQHF.

The rearrangement uses TRBV29-1 and TRBJ2-7; 8 bases fit TRBD2. CDR3 length equals 12 residues. Germline CDR1 reads SQVTM; CDR2 reads ANQGSEA. Trimming took 8 bases from V and 6 from J; bases not matched to a gene: 9. The CDR3 nucleotides read TGCAGCTCGGGACTAGACGGTATCGAGCAGTACTTC. Its translation: CSSGLDGIEQYF.